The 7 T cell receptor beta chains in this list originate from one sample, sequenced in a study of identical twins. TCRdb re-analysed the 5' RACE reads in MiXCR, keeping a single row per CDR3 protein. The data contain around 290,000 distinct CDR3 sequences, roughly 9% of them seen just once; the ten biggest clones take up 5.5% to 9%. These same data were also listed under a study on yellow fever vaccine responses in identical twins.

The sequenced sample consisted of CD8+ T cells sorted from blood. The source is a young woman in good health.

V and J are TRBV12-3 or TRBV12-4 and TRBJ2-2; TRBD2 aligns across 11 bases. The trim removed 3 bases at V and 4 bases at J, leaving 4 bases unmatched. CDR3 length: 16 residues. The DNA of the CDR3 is TGTGCCAGCAGTTTGGGACTAGCGGAGGCCACCGGGGAGCTGTTTTTT. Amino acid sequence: CASSLGLAEATGELFF.

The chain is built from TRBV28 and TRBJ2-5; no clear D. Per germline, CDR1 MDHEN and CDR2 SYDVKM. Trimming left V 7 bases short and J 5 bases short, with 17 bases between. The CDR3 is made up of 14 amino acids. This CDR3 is CASNQPGWQETQYF. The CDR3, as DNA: TGTGCCAGCAATCAACCCGGGTGGCAGGAGACCCAGTACTTC.

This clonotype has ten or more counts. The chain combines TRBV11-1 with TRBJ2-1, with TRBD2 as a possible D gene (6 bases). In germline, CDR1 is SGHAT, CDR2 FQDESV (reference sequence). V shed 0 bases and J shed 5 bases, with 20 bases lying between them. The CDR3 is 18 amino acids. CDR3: CASSLAPMEGRVHNEQFF. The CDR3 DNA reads TGTGCCAGCAGCTTAGCGCCAATGGAGGGTAGGGTGCACAATGAGCAGTTCTTC.

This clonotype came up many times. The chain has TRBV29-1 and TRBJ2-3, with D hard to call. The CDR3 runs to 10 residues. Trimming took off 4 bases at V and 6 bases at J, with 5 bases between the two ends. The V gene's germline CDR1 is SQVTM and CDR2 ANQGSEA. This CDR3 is CSVGPDTQYF. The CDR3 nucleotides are TGCAGCGTTGGACCGGATACGCAGTATTTT.

DNA of the CDR3: TGTGCCAGCAGCTGGGCAGGGGTCCTCGGCTACACCTTC. Its protein is CASSWAGVLGYTF. V gene TRBV7-9 combines with J gene TRBJ1-2; D is possibly TRBD1 (6 bases). Trimming took 4 bases from V and 8 from J, leaving 14 bases between them. CDR3 length: 13 amino acids. Per the germline V gene, CDR1 is SEHNR and CDR2 is FQNEAQ (reference sequence).

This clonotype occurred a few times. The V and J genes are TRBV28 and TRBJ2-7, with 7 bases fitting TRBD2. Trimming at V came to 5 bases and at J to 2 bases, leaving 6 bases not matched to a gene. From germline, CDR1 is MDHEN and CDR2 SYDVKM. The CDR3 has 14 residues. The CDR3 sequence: CASSPSSGAYEQYF. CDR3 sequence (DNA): TGTGCCAGCAGTCCCTCTAGCGGAGCCTACGAGCAGTACTTC.

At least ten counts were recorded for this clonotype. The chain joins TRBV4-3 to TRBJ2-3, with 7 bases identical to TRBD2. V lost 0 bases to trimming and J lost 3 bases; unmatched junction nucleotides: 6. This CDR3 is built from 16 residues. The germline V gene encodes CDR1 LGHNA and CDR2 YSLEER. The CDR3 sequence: CASSQDRSGTTDTQYF. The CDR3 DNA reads TGCGCCAGCAGCCAAGATCGGAGCGGGACGACAGATACGCAGTATTTT.